The text below deals with one TCR beta chain. Trimming took off 0 bases at V and 5 bases at J, with 6 bases between the two ends. CDR1 SGHDT and CDR2 YYEEEE come from the germline V gene. There are 13 residues in the CDR3. Profiled with immunoSEQ multiplex PCR; TCRdb holds only in-frame clones, not every one. The top ten hold 1.5% to 2% of the sample, which has about 130,000 clones, about 90% seen once. This entry comes from a study of control samples from healthy donors and cancer patients. The sequenced material came from blood. This sequence joins TRBV5-6 and TRBJ2-1; D uncertain. The clonotype originates from a man younger than 35 in good health. This CDR3 reads CASSLERNNEQFF. The CDR3, as DNA: TGTGCCAGCAGCTTGGAACGGAACAATGAGCAGTTCTTC.